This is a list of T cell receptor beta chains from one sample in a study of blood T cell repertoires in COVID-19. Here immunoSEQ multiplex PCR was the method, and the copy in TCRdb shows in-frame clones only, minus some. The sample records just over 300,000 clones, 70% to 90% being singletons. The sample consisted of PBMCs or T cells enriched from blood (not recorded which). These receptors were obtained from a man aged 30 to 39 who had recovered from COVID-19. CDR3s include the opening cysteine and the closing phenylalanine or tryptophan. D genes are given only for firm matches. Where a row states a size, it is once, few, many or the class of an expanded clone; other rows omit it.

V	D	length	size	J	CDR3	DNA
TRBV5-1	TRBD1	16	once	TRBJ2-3	CASSFLGQGASDTQYF	TGCGCCAGCAGCTTCTTGGGGCAGGGGGCGTCTGATACGCAGTATTTT
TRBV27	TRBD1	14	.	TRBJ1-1	CASGIQGARTEAFF	TGTGCCAGCGGGATCCAGGGGGCGAGGACTGAAGCTTTCTTT
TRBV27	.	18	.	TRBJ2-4	CASSFVGGDSGSGWIQYF	TGTGCCAGCAGTTTCGTAGGTGGGGACAGCGGGTCAGGATGGATTCAGTACTTC
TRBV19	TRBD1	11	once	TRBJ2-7	CASRQGHEQYF	TGTGCCAGTAGACAGGGGCACGAGCAGTACTTC
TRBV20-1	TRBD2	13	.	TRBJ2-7	CSASSGRAYEQYF	TGCAGTGCTAGTAGCGGGAGGGCCTACGAGCAGTACTTC
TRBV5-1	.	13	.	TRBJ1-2	CASSRLDTYGYTF	TGCGCCAGCAGCCGCCTGGACACCTATGGCTACACCTTC
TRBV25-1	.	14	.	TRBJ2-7	CASSDQRDSYEQYF	TGTGCCAGCAGTGACCAAAGAGACAGCTACGAGCAGTACTTC
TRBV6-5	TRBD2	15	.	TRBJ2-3	CASSSGGPGTDTQYF	TGTGCCAGCAGCAGCGGGGGGCCGGGTACAGATACGCAGTATTTT
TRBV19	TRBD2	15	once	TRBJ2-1	CASSITSGSMDEQFF	TGTGCCAGTAGTATCACTAGCGGGAGCATGGATGAGCAGTTCTTC
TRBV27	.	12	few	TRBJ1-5	CASSSGGQPQHF	TGTGCCAGCAGTTCCGGGGGGCAGCCCCAGCATTTT
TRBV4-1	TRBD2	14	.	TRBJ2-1	CASSIAGGPNEQFF	TGCGCCAGCAGCATAGCGGGAGGGCCAAATGAGCAGTTCTTC
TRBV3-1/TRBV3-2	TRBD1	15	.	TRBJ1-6	CASSLPGTGFSPLHF	TGTGCCAGCAGCTTACCCGGGACAGGGTTTTCACCCCTCCACTTT
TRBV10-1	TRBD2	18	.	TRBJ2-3	CASSQPGLAGDPGDTQYF	TGCGCCAGCAGTCAACCGGGACTAGCGGGAGACCCTGGAGATACGCAGTATTTT
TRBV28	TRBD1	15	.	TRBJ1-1	CASSIYRGQGTEAFF	TGTGCCAGCAGTATTTACAGGGGACAAGGAACTGAAGCTTTCTTT
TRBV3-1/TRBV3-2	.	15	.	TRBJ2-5	CASSQVPITEETQYF	TGTGCCAGCAGCCAAGTACCTATAACAGAGGAGACCCAGTACTTC